This T cell receptor beta chain was identified in a study of blood T cell repertoires in COVID-19. For the study at large: Sources were T cells, B-cell-depleted T cells, or PBMCs; the material itself was cDNA or gDNA.

The Seattle patients, enrolled during active infection, were followed longitudinally. CDR1 and CDR2 from the germline V gene are SGHAT and FQNNGV. V lost 1 base and J 0 bases, leaving 13 bases between the germline ends. The CDR3 sequence is 17 residues long. Original processing notes: Nucleated cell counts were estimated from reference gene primer amplification. Assay used: immunoSEQ multiplex PCR; TCRdb lists only in-frame clones, some missing. From that table come the V and J calls and clone size; the DNA was used to work out D and trimming. This table holds around 220,000 clones, approximately 85% found once.

The specimen was peripheral blood. The source of this sequence is a woman aged 80 or older with COVID-19, enrolled during active disease. V gene TRBV11-2 combines with J gene TRBJ2-1; a possible D gene is TRBD2 (5 bases). CDR3 residues: CASSLVALGSSYNEQFF. The CDR3, as DNA: TGTGCCAGCAGCTTAGTCGCACTGGGGAGCTCCTACAATGAGCAGTTCTTC.